This TCR beta chain came from a study of Tregs in tolerant kidney transplant recipients. Germline V gene lookup returns CDR1 SQVTM and CDR2 ANQGSEA. The CDR3 has 12 amino acids. V lost 3 bases, J lost 3 bases, and 7 bases lay in between. Sequencing was performed with immunoSEQ multiplex PCR; in TCRdb, only in-frame clones are kept and a portion is missing. The table has about 240,000 clones, around 82% seen once; the top ten hold 0.64%. This clone was observed a single time. Sequencing was performed on CD4+ T cells from blood. The V call is TRBV29-1, the J call TRBJ2-3, with D hard to call. The clonotype was recovered from a human donor in good health. The CDR3 protein is CSVDLGTDTQYF. CDR3 bases: TGCAGCGTTGACCTCGGGACAGATACGCAGTATTTT.